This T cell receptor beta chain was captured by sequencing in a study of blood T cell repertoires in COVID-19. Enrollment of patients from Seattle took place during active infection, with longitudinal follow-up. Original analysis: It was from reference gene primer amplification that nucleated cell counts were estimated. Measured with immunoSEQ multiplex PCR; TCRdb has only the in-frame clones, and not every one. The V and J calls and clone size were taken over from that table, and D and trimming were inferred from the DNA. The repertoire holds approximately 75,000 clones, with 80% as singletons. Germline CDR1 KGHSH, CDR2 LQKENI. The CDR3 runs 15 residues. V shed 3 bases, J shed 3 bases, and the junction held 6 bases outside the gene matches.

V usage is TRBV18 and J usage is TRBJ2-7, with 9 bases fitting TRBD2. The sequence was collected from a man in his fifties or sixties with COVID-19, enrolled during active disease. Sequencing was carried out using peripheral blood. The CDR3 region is CASSPRASGNYEQYF. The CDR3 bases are TGTGCCAGCTCACCCCGGGCTAGCGGGAACTACGAGCAGTACTTC.